What follows describes a single T cell receptor beta chain. The antigen is unknown. The entry originates in a study of cytomegalovirus exposure and HLA in healthy donors. On the study more broadly: An early release of data contained about 85 million unique TCRs, which came from HLA-typed donors.

General study findings and limits: Investigators reported around 150 TCR beta chains as tied to cytomegalovirus. Earlier analysis yielded a pattern in which most TCR beta V segments were productive about 90% or about 30% of the time.

Primers included in the PCR were 60 Vbeta and 13 Jbeta primers. Original handling: Later, 65 million to 85 million unique TCR beta chains were counted in an analysis, and approximately 10 million of them were shared. The assay was immunoSEQ multiplex PCR, and TCRdb's table has in-frame clones only and misses some. That table supplies the V and J calls and clone size; D and trimming were determined from the DNA. The table has around 160,000 clones, under 85% seen once. V lost 5 bases and J lost 0, with 10 bases in between. Germline CDR1 and CDR2: MNHEY and SMNVEV (reference sequence). This CDR3 is 14 amino acids long.

This receptor was taken from a man aged 45-65 years in good health and CMV-seropositive. Sequenced sample: PBMCs. The genes are TRBV27 and TRBJ1-2; no firm D call. For the CDR3, the DNA is TGTGCCAGCAGTAAACGGGGTCCTAACTATGGCTACACCTTC. This encodes CASSKRGPNYGYTF.